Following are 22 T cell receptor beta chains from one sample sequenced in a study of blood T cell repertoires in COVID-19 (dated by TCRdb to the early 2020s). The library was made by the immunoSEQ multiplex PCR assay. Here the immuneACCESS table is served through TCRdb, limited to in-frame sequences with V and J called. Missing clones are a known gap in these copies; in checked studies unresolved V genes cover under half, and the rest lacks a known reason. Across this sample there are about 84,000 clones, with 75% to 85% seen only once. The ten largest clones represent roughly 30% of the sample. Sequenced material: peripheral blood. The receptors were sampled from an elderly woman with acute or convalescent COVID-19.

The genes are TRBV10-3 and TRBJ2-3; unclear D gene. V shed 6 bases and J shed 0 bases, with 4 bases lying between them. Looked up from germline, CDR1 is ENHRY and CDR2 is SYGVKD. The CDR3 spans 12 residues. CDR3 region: CAISGSTDTQYF. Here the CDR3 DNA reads TGTGCCATCAGCGGGAGCACAGATACGCAGTATTTT.

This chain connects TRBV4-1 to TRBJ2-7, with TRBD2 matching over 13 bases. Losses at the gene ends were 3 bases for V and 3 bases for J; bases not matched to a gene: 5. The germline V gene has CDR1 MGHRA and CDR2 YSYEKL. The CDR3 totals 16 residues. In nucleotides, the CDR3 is TGCGCCAGCAGCCACGGACTAGCGGGAGCCGGCTACGAGCAGTACTTC. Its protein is CASSHGLAGAGYEQYF.

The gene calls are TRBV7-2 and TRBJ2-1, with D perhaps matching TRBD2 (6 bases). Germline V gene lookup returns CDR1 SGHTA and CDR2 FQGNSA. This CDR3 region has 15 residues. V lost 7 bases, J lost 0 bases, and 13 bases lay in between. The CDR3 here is CASTYGLFSYNEQFF. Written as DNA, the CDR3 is TGTGCCAGCACCTACGGACTATTCTCCTACAATGAGCAGTTCTTC.

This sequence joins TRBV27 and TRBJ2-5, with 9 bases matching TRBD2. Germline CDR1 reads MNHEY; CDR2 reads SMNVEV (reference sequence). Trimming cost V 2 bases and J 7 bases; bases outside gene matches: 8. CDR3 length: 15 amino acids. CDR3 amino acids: CASSLRASGTRTQYF. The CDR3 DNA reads TGTGCCAGCAGTTTAAGGGCTAGCGGGACGAGGACCCAGTACTTC.

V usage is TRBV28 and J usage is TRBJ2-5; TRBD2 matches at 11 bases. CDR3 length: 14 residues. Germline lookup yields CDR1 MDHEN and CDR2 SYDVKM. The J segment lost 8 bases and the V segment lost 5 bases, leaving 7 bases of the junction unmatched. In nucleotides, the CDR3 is TGTGCCAGCAGTCTCCCCGGGACTAGCGGCACCCAGTACTTC. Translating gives CASSLPGTSGTQYF. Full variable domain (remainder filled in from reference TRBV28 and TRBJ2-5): DVKVTQSSRYLVKRTGEKVFLECVQDMDHENMFWYRQDPGLGLRLIYFSYDVKMKEKGDIPEGYSVSREKKERFSLILESASTNQTSMYLCASSLPGTSGTQYFGPGTRLLVL.

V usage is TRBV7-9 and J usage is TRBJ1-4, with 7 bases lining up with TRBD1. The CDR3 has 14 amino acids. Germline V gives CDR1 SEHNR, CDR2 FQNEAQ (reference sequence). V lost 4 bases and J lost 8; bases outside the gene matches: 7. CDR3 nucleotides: TGTGCCAGCAGCTCCTCCGACAGGGCCGAAAAACTGTTTTTT. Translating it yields CASSSSDRAEKLFF.

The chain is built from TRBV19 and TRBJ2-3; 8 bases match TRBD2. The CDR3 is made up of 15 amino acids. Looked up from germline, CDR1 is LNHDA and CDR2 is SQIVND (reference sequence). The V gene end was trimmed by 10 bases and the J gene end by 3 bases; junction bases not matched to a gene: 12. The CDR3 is CATRPSAGATDTQYF. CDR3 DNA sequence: TGTGCCACCCGACCATCAGCGGGAGCGACAGATACGCAGTATTTT.

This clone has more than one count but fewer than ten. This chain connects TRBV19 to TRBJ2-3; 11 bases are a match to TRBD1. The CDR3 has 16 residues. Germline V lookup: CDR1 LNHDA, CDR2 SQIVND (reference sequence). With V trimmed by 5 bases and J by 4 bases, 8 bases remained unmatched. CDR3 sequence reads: CASSSGTGGFADTQYF. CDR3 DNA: TGTGCCAGTAGTTCCGGGACAGGGGGTTTTGCAGATACGCAGTATTTT.

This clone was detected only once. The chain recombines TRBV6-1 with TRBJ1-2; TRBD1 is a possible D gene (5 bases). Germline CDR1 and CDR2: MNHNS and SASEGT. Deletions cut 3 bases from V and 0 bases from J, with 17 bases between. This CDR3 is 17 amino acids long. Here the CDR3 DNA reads TGTGCCAGCAGTGAGCCGGGCAGGGTGAGAGCTAACTATGGCTACACCTTC. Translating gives CASSEPGRVRANYGYTF.

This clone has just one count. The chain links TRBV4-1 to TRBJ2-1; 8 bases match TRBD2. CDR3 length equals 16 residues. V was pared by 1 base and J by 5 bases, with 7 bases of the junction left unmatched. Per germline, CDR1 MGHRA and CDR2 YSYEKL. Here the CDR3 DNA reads TGCGCCAGCAGCCAAGTGTTGCTAGCGGGCAACAATGAGCAGTTCTTC. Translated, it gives CASSQVLLAGNNEQFF.

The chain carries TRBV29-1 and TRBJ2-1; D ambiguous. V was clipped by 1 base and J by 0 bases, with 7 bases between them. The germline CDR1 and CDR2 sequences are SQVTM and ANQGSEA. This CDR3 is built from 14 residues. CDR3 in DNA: TGCAGCGTTGAAGGACGGAGCTCCTACAATGAGCAGTTCTTC. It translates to CSVEGRSSYNEQFF.

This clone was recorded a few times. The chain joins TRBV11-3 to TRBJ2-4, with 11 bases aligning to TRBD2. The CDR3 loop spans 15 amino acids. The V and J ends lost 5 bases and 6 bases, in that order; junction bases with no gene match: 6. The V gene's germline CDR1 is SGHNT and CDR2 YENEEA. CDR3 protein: CASSVLTSGVNIQYF. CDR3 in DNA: TGTGCCAGCAGCGTCTTGACTAGCGGGGTAAACATTCAGTACTTC. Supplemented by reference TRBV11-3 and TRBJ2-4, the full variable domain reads EAGVVQSPRYKIIEKKQPVAFWCNPISGHNTLYWYLQNLGQGPELLIRYENEEAVDDSQLPKDRFSAERLKGVDSTLKIQPAELGDSAVYLCASSVLTSGVNIQYFGAGTRLSVL.

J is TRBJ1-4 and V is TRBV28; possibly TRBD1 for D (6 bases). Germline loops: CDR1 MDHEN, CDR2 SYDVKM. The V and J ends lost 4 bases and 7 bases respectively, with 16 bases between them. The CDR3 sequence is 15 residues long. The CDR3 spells CASSSTRGGGEKLFF. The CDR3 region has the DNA TGTGCCAGCAGTTCAACACGGGGGGGCGGTGAAAAACTGTTTTTT.

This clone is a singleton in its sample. The CDR3 DNA reads as TGTGCCAGCAGCAAATTCGGGGGAGTGGTATATGAGCAGTTCTTC. This translates into CASSKFGGVVYEQFF. V is TRBV21-1 and J is TRBJ2-1; the table's D call of TRBD2 was not tested on the DNA. TRBV21-1 is described as a pseudogene. CDR3 size: 15 residues.

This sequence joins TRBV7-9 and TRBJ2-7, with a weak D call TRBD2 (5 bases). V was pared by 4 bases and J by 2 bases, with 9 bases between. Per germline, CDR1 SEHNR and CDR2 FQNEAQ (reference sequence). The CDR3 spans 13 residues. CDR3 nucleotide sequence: TGTGCCAGCAGCTCACGGGAAGCCTACGAGCAGTACTTC. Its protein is CASSSREAYEQYF. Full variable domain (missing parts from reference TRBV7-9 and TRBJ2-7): DTGVSQNPRHKITKRGQNVTFRCDPISEHNRLYWYRQTLGQGPEFLTYFQNEAQLEKSRLLSDRFSAERPKGSFSTLEIQRTEQGDSAMYLCASSSREAYEQYFGPGTRLTVT.

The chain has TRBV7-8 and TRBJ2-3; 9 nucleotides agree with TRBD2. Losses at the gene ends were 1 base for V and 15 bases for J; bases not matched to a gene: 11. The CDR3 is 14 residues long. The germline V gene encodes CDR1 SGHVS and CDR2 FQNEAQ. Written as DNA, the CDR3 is TGTGCCAGCAGCTTAGGCTTCGAGCGGGAGGTTTTTTATTTT. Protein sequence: CASSLGFEREVFYF.

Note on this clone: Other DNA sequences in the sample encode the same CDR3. This CDR3 reads CASSYGRAGANVLTF. DNA for the CDR3: TGTGCCAGCAGTTACGGGCGAGCTGGGGCCAACGTCCTGACTTTC. The chain links TRBV6-5 to TRBJ2-6; D not certain. V dropped 2 bases and J dropped 2 bases, with 7 bases sitting between them. The CDR3 is 15 amino acids. The germline V gene encodes CDR1 MNHEY and CDR2 SVGAGI.

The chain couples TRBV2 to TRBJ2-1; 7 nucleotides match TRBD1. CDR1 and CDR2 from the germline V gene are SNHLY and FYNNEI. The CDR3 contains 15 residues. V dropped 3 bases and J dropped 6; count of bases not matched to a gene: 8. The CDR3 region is CASSDGTVRINEQFF. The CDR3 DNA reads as TGTGCCAGCAGTGATGGGACAGTCAGGATCAATGAGCAGTTCTTC. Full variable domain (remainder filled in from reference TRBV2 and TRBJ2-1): EPEVTQTPSHQVTQMGQEVILRCVPISNHLYFYWYRQILGQKVEFLVSFYNNEISEKSEIFDDQFSVERPDGSNFTLKIRSTKLEDSAMYFCASSDGTVRINEQFFGPGTRLTVL.

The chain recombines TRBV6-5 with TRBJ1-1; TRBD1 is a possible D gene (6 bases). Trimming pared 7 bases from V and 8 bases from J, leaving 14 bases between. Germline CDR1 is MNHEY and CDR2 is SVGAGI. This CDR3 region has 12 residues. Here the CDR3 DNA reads TGTGCCAGCATTCCGGTCAGGGGAGAAGCTTTCTTT. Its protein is CASIPVRGEAFF.

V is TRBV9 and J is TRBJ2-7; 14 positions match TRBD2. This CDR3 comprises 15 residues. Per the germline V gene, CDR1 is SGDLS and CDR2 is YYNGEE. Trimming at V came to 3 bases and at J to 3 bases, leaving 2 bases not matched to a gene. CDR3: CASSAGTSGSYEQYF. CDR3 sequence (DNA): TGTGCCAGCAGCGCGGGGACTAGCGGGAGCTACGAGCAGTACTTC.

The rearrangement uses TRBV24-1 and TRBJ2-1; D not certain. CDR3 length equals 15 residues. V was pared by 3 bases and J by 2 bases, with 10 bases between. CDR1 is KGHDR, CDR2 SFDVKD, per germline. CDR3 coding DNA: TGTGCCACCAGTGATGCCCAAGCGACCTACAATGAGCAGTTCTTC. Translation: CATSDAQATYNEQFF.

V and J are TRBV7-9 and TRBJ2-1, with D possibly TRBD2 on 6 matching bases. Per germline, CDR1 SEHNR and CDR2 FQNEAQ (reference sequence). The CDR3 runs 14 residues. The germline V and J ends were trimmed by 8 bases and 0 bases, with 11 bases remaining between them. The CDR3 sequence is CASGLHASYNEQFF. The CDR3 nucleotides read TGTGCCAGCGGACTACACGCCTCCTACAATGAGCAGTTCTTC.